The 26 T cell receptor beta chains below all came from one sample that was sequenced in a study of CD8 T cells in Susac syndrome. The authors reverse transcribed roughly 0.5 to 1 ug RNA with random hexamers. TCRdb re-called the immunoSEQ multiplex PCR reads through MiXCR, storing one row per CDR3 protein. The sample includes about 180,000 distinct CDR3 sequences, about 94% of them seen just once. The sequencing sample was made of CD4+ T cells from PBMCs. Every receptor here comes from a human donor with Susac syndrome.

CDR3 loop: CASSRPGGGHTEAFF. CDR3 coding DNA: TGTGCCAGCAGCCGTCCCGGGGGTGGGCACACTGAAGCTTTCTTT. The chain links TRBV7-2 to TRBJ1-1, with TRBD1 as a possible D gene (5 bases). Trimming took 5 bases from V and 3 from J, leaving 16 bases between them. CDR1 is SGHTA, CDR2 FQGNSA, per germline. CDR3 length: 15 residues.

The V and J genes are TRBV19 and TRBJ2-7; D not resolved. CDR3 length equals 16 residues. V dropped 0 bases and J dropped 0 bases, with 12 bases sitting between them. The germline gives CDR1 LNHDA, CDR2 SQIVND (reference sequence). CDR3 protein: CASSIDIGQFSYEQYF. CDR3 coding DNA: TGTGCCAGTAGTATAGATATCGGGCAGTTCTCCTACGAGCAGTACTTC.

The rearrangement uses TRBV18 and TRBJ2-1; 7 bases are shared with TRBD2. The germline V gene has CDR1 KGHSH and CDR2 LQKENI. The CDR3 runs 15 residues. V dropped 1 base and J dropped 0; count of bases not matched to a gene: 0. CDR3 amino acids: CASSPRTSSYNEQFF. The DNA of the CDR3 is TGTGCCAGCTCACCACGGACTAGCTCCTACAATGAGCAGTTCTTC.

The chain joins TRBV20-1 to TRBJ1-1; D is unclear. V lost 4 bases, J lost 2 bases, and 14 bases lay in between. This CDR3 has 14 residues. Germline values: CDR1 DFQATT, CDR2 SNEGSKA (reference sequence). CDR3 nucleotides: TGCAGTGCTAAGGACGGACGAGTAAACACTGAAGCTTTCTTT. The encoded protein is CSAKDGRVNTEAFF.

The chain uses TRBV18 and TRBJ2-1; TRBD1 might be the D (5 bases). With 0 bases removed from V and 7 bases from J, the gap between germline ends came to 13 bases. From germline, CDR1 is KGHSH and CDR2 LQKENI. The CDR3 is 15 amino acids. CDR3: CASSPPRQRTNEQFF. In DNA form, the CDR3 reads TGTGCCAGCTCACCACCGAGACAGCGAACTAATGAGCAGTTCTTC.

The chain joins TRBV3-1 to TRBJ2-2; no clear D gene. The CDR3 is 12 amino acids. V lost 1 base and J 6 bases, leaving 3 bases between the germline ends. The germline gives CDR1 LGHDT, CDR2 YNNKEL (reference sequence). CDR3 nucleotide sequence: TGTGCCAGCAGCCAAGTCGCCGGGGAGCTGTTTTTT. It translates to CASSQVAGELFF.

This clonotype was observed a single time. The chain uses TRBV2 and TRBJ1-2; the D gene is possibly TRBD1 (6 bases). Trimming took 4 bases from V and 8 from J, leaving 8 bases between them. The CDR3 contains 11 residues. Per germline, CDR1 SNHLY and CDR2 FYNNEI. The CDR3 sequence is CASSAGAGYTF. DNA of the CDR3: TGTGCCAGCAGTGCAGGGGCCGGCTACACCTTC. Full variable domain (rest looked up from reference TRBV2 and TRBJ1-2): EPEVTQTPSHQVTQMGQEVILRCVPISNHLYFYWYRQILGQKVEFLVSFYNNEISEKSEIFDDQFSVERPDGSNFTLKIRSTKLEDSAMYFCASSAGAGYTFGSGTRLTVV.

This chain uses TRBV4-1 with TRBJ2-5, with D perhaps matching TRBD2 (7 bases). CDR1 and CDR2 from the germline V gene are MGHRA and YSYEKL. Trimming cost V 0 bases and J 9 bases, with 23 bases left between them. The CDR3 has 17 residues. The CDR3 nucleotides are TGCGCCAGCAGCCAAGATAAACGGGAGGACAGAGGGGAGGCCCAGTACTTC. Its translation is CASSQDKREDRGEAQYF.

V gene TRBV30 combines with J gene TRBJ2-1; 12 nucleotides line up with TRBD2. The CDR3 consists of 12 residues. V shed 5 bases, J shed 8 bases, and the junction held 1 base outside the gene matches. Looked up from germline, CDR1 is GTSNPN and CDR2 is SVGIG (reference sequence). CDR3 sequence: CAWLAGGYEQFF. The CDR3 bases are TGTGCCTGGCTAGCGGGAGGGTATGAGCAGTTCTTC.

The CDR3 DNA reads as TGTGCCAGCAGCCCAATTGGGTGGACAGAGGGCACAGATACGCAGTATTTT. Amino acid sequence: CASSPIGWTEGTDTQYF. The chain joins TRBV11-2 to TRBJ2-3; TRBD1 might be the D (6 bases). V was clipped by 5 bases and J by 1 base, with 19 bases between them. Germline V gene data show CDR1 as SGHAT and CDR2 as FQNNGV. The CDR3 runs 17 residues.

This chain links TRBV9 with TRBJ2-7; D might be TRBD1 (6 bases). The V gene's germline CDR1 is SGDLS and CDR2 YYNGEE. V dropped 0 bases and J dropped 6 bases, with 19 bases sitting between them. The CDR3 has 16 residues. CDR3: CASSVVGTGSPREQYF. The CDR3 nucleotides are TGTGCCAGCAGCGTAGTCGGCACAGGGAGCCCGCGCGAGCAGTACTTC.

The V and J genes are TRBV7-9 and TRBJ2-3; 14 bases align to TRBD2. The CDR3 has 15 residues. J lost 9 bases, V lost 8 bases, and 10 bases had no gene match. Germline CDR1 SEHNR, CDR2 FQNEAQ (reference sequence). For the CDR3, the DNA is TGTGCCAGCGGTCCTACGGGACTAGCGGGGGACACGCAGTATTTT. This encodes CASGPTGLAGDTQYF.

This chain connects TRBV12-3 or TRBV12-4 to TRBJ2-6; 7 positions match TRBD2. Trimming cost V 3 bases and J 0 bases; bases outside gene matches: 11. CDR3 length equals 19 residues. The CDR3 DNA is TGTGCCAGCAGTTTCGCGGGGGAGGCGCAGAACTCTGGGGCCAACGTCCTGACTTTC. Translating gives CASSFAGEAQNSGANVLTF.

The chain has TRBV4-2 and TRBJ2-7; TRBD2 aligns across 8 bases. CDR1 and CDR2 from the germline V gene are LGHNA and YNFKEQ. Trimming removed 0 bases from V and 1 base from J; junction bases left unmatched: 5. CDR3 length: 16 amino acids. The CDR3 nucleotides read TGTGCCAGCAGCCAAGATCCGGGCGGGAGGTCCTACGAGCAGTACTTC. Its protein product is CASSQDPGGRSYEQYF.

This rearrangement joins TRBV6-5 to TRBJ2-6, with no clear D. Trimming cost V 6 bases and J 0 bases, with 9 bases left between them. Germline loops: CDR1 MNHEY, CDR2 SVGAGI. This CDR3 has 15 amino acids. The CDR3: CASRREISGANVLTF. CDR3 DNA: TGTGCCAGCAGGAGAGAGATCTCTGGGGCCAACGTCCTGACTTTC.

V gene TRBV20-1 combines with J gene TRBJ1-2; D is undetermined. CDR1 is DFQATT, CDR2 SNEGSKA, per germline (reference sequence). The CDR3 is 15 residues long. V lost 0 bases and J lost 4, with 15 bases in between. The CDR3 reads CSAREGSGGSYGYTF. The DNA for the CDR3 is TGCAGTGCTAGAGAGGGTTCGGGAGGCAGCTATGGCTACACCTTC.

In its sample, this clonotype was seen once. This chain uses TRBV9 with TRBJ2-1; TRBD2 matches at 8 bases. The CDR3 loop spans 19 amino acids. CDR1 and CDR2 (germline): SGDLS, YYNGEE. J was trimmed by 1 base and V by 2 bases; bases with no gene match: 14. The CDR3 is CASSVVPASERESYNEQFF. The DNA of the CDR3 is TGTGCCAGCAGCGTGGTCCCTGCGTCGGAGCGGGAGTCCTACAATGAGCAGTTCTTC.

The chain couples TRBV5-4 to TRBJ2-7, with D possibly matching TRBD1 (6 bases). The CDR3 has 13 amino acids. The V end was cut by 3 bases, the J end by 0 bases, with 7 bases between. The germline V gene encodes CDR1 SGHNT and CDR2 YYREEE (reference sequence). CDR3 region: CASSWDISYEQYF. CDR3 sequence (DNA): TGTGCCAGCAGCTGGGACATCTCCTACGAGCAGTACTTC.

The V call is TRBV5-1, the J call TRBJ1-1; D is possibly TRBD1 (5 bases). In germline, CDR1 is SGHRS, CDR2 YFSETQ. The CDR3 covers 15 residues. Trimming removed 1 base at V and 3 bases at J, with 13 bases between. The CDR3 spells CASSLRQGSHTEAFF. The CDR3 DNA sequence: TGCGCCAGCAGCTTGCGGCAGGGAAGTCACACTGAAGCTTTCTTT.

The rearrangement joins TRBV6-1 to TRBJ2-7, with 10 bases lining up with TRBD2. After removal of 2 bases from V and 4 bases from J, the junction contained 8 bases not matched to a gene. This CDR3 contains 16 residues. Germline CDR1 is MNHNS and CDR2 is SASEGT. CDR3 DNA: TGTGCCAGCAGTGAACACGATAGCGGGAGGCGTTACGAGCAGTACTTC. Translated: CASSEHDSGRRYEQYF.

This clonotype showed up just once. The chain carries TRBV25-1 and TRBJ2-1, with 9 nucleotides matching TRBD2. CDR3 length: 15 amino acids. J lost 4 bases, V lost 2 bases, and 3 bases had no gene match. Germline CDR1 is MGHDK and CDR2 is SYGVNS. DNA for the CDR3: TGTGCCAGCAGTGAACTAGCGGGAACGTACAATGAGCAGTTCTTC. Residues: CASSELAGTYNEQFF.

The chain recombines TRBV21-1 with TRBJ2-3; the table's D call of TRBD2 was not tested on the DNA. TRBV21-1 is an annotated pseudogene. The CDR3 runs to 16 residues. CDR3 bases: TGTGCCAGCAGCCCCCGCCGGGACTACTGTACAGATACGCAGTATTTT. It specifies CASSPRRDYCTDTQYF.

The rearrangement joins TRBV13 to TRBJ2-1; 13 bases map to TRBD2. The CDR3 has 17 residues. With V trimmed by 4 bases and J by 8 bases, 11 bases remained unmatched. Germline V gives CDR1 PRHDT, CDR2 FYEKMQ (reference sequence). DNA for the CDR3: TGTGCCAGCAGCTCCCCTAGACTAGCGGGAGGTATGTATGAGCAGTTCTTC. Residues: CASSSPRLAGGMYEQFF.

The chain joins TRBV7-9 to TRBJ2-1; 9 nucleotides match TRBD1. The germline V gene has CDR1 SEHNR and CDR2 FQNEAQ (reference sequence). CDR3 length: 15 residues. After removal of 2 bases from V and 8 bases from J, the junction contained 7 bases not matched to a gene. CDR3 amino acids: CASSLTGGTIDEQFF. Here the CDR3 DNA reads TGTGCCAGCAGCTTAACAGGGGGCACAATCGATGAGCAGTTCTTC. Combining the CDR3 with reference TRBV7-9 and TRBJ2-1 gives the whole variable domain DTGVSQNPRHKITKRGQNVTFRCDPISEHNRLYWYRQTLGQGPEFLTYFQNEAQLEKSRLLSDRFSAERPKGSFSTLEIQRTEQGDSAMYLCASSLTGGTIDEQFFGPGTRLTVL.

The genes are TRBV6-2 or TRBV6-3 and TRBJ2-1, with D perhaps matching TRBD1 or TRBD2 (6 bases each). This CDR3 has 12 amino acids. Germline V gives CDR1 MNHEY, CDR2 SVGEGT. V dropped 5 bases and J dropped 9 bases, with 11 bases sitting between them. The CDR3 spells CASSAWGAEQFF. CDR3 coding DNA: TGTGCCAGCAGTGCCTGGGGGGCTGAGCAGTTCTTC.

This clonotype was picked up one time. The rearrangement joins TRBV30 to TRBJ2-7; D ambiguous. The V gene's germline CDR1 is GTSNPN and CDR2 SVGIG (reference sequence). The CDR3 sequence is 13 residues long. Trimming shortened V by 3 bases and J by 0 bases, and 9 bases separated the two germline ends. DNA for the CDR3: TGTGCCTGGAGGGCAGGAAACTCCTACGAGCAGTACTTC. This codes for CAWRAGNSYEQYF.